This TCR beta chain is from a study of blood T cell repertoires in COVID-19. Turning to the study itself: The samples span acute and convalescent COVID-19 from the United States, Italy and Spain. PBMCs, B-cell-depleted T cells, or T cells were the source of the cDNA or gDNA that made up the material.

TCRdb's copy holds only in-frame clones and misses some; the assay was immunoSEQ multiplex PCR. The sample contains around 270,000 clones, around nine tenths of which appear only once. V was clipped by 6 bases and J by 5 bases; unmatched bases: 11. The CDR3 length is 15 residues. Per germline, CDR1 MNHEY and CDR2 SVGAGI. This sequence was found in a man aged 35 to 55 who had recovered from COVID-19. The V gene is TRBV6-5, the J gene TRBJ2-7, with 9 nucleotides matching TRBD2. Source material: peripheral blood. The CDR3 sequence: CASRIQAGGSNEQYF. Written as DNA, the CDR3 is TGTGCCAGCAGGATCCAGGCGGGAGGGTCGAACGAGCAGTACTTC.